This TCR beta chain came from a study of cytomegalovirus exposure and HLA in healthy donors. Study-level background: The study's early data release held some 85 million unique TCRs from HLA-typed donors. General study points: Researchers catalogued approximately 170 TCR beta chains as cytomegalovirus-associated. Some V segments, including TRBV6-2 and TRBV6-3, were excluded as indistinguishable.

The J segment lost 3 bases and the V segment lost 2 bases, leaving 7 bases of the junction unmatched. CDR1 and CDR2 (germline): MNHEY, SVGAGI. CDR3 length equals 15 residues. It was with 60 Vbeta and 13 Jbeta primers that the PCR ran. Study processing details: A follow-up analysis tallied 70 million to 80 million unique TCR beta chains, about 11 million shared. Repertoires were generated with immunoSEQ multiplex PCR, while TCRdb's copy carries only in-frame clones and drops some. V, J and clone size are those of that table, while D and trimming were read from the DNA. The table lists about 130,000 clones, about 82% of them singletons. Points on this clone: Its antigen is not identified.

The sequenced sample consisted of PBMCs. The J gene is TRBJ2-7, the V gene TRBV6-5; 7 bases are shared with TRBD1. The clonotype was recovered from a young man in good health and CMV-seronegative. CDR3 nucleotides: TGTGCCAGCAGTTACGAGGGGGCGGGTAGCTACGAGCAGTACTTC. Protein: CASSYEGAGSYEQYF.